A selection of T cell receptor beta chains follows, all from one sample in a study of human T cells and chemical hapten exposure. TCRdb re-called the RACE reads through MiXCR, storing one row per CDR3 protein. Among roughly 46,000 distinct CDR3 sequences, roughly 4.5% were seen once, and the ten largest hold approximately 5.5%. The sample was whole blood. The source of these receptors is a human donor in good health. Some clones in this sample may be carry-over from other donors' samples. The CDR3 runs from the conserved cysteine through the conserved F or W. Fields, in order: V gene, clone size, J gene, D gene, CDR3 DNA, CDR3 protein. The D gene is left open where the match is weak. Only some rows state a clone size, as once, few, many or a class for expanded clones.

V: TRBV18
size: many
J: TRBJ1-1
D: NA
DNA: TGTGCCAGCTCACTAGGGGGGATGGCTGAAGCTTTCTTT
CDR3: CASSLGGMAEAFF

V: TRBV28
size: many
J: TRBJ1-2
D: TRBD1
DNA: TGTGCCAGCAGTTTACAGGGGGCACATTATGGCTACACCTTC
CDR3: CASSLQGAHYGYTF

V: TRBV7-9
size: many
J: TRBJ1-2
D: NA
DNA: TGTGCCAGCAGCCCCCCCACGCGGCAGACTAACTATGGCTACACCTTC
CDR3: CASSPPTRQTNYGYTF

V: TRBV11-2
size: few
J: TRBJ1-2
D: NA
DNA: TGTGCCAGCAGCTTTTGGGGCAGGGAGAGCGATGGCTACACCTTC
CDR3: CASSFWGRESDGYTF

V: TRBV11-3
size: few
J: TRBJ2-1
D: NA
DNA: TGTGCCAGCAGCTTAGTACCGGGACCGCGAGGGAATGAGCAGTTCTTC
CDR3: CASSLVPGPRGNEQFF

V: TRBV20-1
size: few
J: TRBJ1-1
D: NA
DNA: TGCAGTGCTAGAGATCAGGCTCCTTTCACTGAAGCTTTCTTT
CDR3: CSARDQAPFTEAFF

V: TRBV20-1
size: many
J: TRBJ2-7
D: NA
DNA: TGCAGTGCTAGAGGACCCAGCTCCTACGAGCAGTACTTC
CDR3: CSARGPSSYEQYF

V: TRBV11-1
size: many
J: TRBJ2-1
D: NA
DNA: TGTGCCAGCAGCCCGGGGTACAATGAGCAGTTCTTC
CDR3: CASSPGYNEQFF

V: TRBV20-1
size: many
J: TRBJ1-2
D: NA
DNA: TGCAGTGCTAGTGTTTGGAAAGGGACGGCTGGGGATGGCTACACCTTC
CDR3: CSASVWKGTAGDGYTF

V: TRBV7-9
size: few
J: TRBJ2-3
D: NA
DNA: TGTGCCAGCGATGGTGGCGGGATCACAGATACGCAGTATTTT
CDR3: CASDGGGITDTQYF

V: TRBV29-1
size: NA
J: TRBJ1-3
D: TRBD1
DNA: TGCAGCGTCGCCGGACAGGGACGAAACACCATATATTTT
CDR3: CSVAGQGRNTIYF

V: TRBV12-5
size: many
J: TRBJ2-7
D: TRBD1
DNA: TGTGCTAGTGGTTACGGGACAGACTACGAGCAGTACTTC
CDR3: CASGYGTDYEQYF

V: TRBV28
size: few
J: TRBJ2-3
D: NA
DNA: TGTGCCAGCAGTACTCTTCCCAGGCGGGCCACAGATACGCAGTATTTT
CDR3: CASSTLPRRATDTQYF

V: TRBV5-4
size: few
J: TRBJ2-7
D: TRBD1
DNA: TGTGCCAGCAGCTTGGATGCAGGGGGCGTCCACGAGCAGTACTTC
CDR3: CASSLDAGGVHEQYF

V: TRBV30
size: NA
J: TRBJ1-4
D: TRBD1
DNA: TGTGCCTGGATGCGCGGGACAGGGAATGAAAAACTGTTTTTT
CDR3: CAWMRGTGNEKLFF

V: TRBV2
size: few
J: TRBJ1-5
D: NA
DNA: TGTGCCAGCAGTGAATGGGACAATCAGCCCCAGCATTTT
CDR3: CASSEWDNQPQHF

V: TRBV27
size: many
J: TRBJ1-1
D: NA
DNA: TGTGCCAGCAGCCTAAGGGGCGGGGCCTTGAACACTGAAGCTTTCTTT
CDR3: CASSLRGGALNTEAFF

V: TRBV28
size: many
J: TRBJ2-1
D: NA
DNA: TGTGCCAGCAGTTTAAGTCTAGCGATCAATGAGCAGTTCTTC
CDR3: CASSLSLAINEQFF

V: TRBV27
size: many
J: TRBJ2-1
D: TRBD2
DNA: TGTGCCAGCACCCCTAGCGGGAGGGGGAATGAGCAGTTCTTC
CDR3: CASTPSGRGNEQFF

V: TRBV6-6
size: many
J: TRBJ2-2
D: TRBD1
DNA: TGTGCCAGCAGTTACCCGACAGGGGTGGAGGTCGGGGAGCTGTTTTTT
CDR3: CASSYPTGVEVGELFF

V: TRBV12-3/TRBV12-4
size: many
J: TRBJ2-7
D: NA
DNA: TGTGCCAGCAGTTTAGAGGCGGGACAAGCCTACGAGCAGTACTTC
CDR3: CASSLEAGQAYEQYF

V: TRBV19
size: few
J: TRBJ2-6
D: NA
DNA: TGTGCCAGTAGTATCAGTGGGGCCCCGGGGGCCAACGTCCTGACTTTC
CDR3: CASSISGAPGANVLTF

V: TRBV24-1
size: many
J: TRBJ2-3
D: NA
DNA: TGTGCCACCAGTGGGCGTGGCGGCAGCGAAGATACGCAGTATTTT
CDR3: CATSGRGGSEDTQYF

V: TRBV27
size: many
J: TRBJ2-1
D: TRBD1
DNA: TGTGCCAGCGGAGAGCTCTTTTACCGGGACAGGGGTCACAATGAGCAGTTCTTC
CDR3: CASGELFYRDRGHNEQFF

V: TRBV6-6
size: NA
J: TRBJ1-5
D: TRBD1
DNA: TGTGCCAGCAGTTACCCTGAGGGGGCCGGGGGCCAGCCCCAGCATTTT
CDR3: CASSYPEGAGGQPQHF

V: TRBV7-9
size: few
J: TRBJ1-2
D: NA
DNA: TGTGCCAGCAGCTTGACTAACTATGGCTACACCTTC
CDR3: CASSLTNYGYTF

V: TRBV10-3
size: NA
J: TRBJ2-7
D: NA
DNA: TGTGCCATCAGGGCTCATCAAGGGGCTCTCCCCTACGAGCAGTACTTC
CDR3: CAIRAHQGALPYEQYF

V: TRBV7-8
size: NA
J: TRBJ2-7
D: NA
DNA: TGTGCCAGCAGCCCCGGACCGAGAGAGCAGTACTTC
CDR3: CASSPGPREQYF

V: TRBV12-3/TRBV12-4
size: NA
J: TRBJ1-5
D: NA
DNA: TGTGCCAGCACCGCCCAGTTGGATAGCAATCAGCCCCAGCATTTT
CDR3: CASTAQLDSNQPQHF

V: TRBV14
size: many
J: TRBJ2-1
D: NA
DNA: TGTGCCAGCAGCGGGGTAGGGAAATACAATGAGCAGTTCTTC
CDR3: CASSGVGKYNEQFF

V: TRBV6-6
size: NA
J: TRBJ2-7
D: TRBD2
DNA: TGTGCCAGCAGTTACTCGGCGGGAGCTTCCTACGAGCAGTACTTC
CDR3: CASSYSAGASYEQYF

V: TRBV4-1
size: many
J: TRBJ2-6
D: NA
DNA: TGCGCCAGCAGCCAGTTTCCAACGGGGGCCAACGTCCTGACTTTC
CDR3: CASSQFPTGANVLTF

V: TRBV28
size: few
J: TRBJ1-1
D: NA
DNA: TGTGCCAGCAGTCCCCTAGCACCGAACACTGAAGCTTTCTTT
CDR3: CASSPLAPNTEAFF

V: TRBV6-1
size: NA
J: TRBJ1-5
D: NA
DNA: TGTGCCAGCACTCAGGGCTTTGATCAGCCCCAGCATTTT
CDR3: CASTQGFDQPQHF

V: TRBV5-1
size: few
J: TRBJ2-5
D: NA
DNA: TGCGCCAGCAGCTTGGGAAGCGCCGAAGGGACCCAGTACTTC
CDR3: CASSLGSAEGTQYF

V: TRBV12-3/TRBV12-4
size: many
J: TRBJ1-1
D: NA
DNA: TGTGCCAGCAGTTCCCCCCATCCCGAAGCTTTCTTT
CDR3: CASSSPHPEAFF

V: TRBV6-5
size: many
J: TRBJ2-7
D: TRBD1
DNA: TGTGCCAGCACCAGGACAGGGGAGGACGAGCAGTACTTC
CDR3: CASTRTGEDEQYF